The next 5 T cell receptor beta chains were all read from a single sample in a study of OX40 agonist ivuxolimab in advanced cancers. The data were produced by immunoSEQ multiplex PCR, yet TCRdb's version contains in-frame clones alone and is incomplete. The sample includes more than 65,000 clones, 92% of them seen just once. Material: CD4+ or CD8+ T cells sorted from blood, obtained in a trial of the OX40 agonist ivuxolimab. These receptor sequences come from an adult with an advanced solid tumor such as melanoma, head and neck, liver or kidney cancer.

This clone appeared a single time. The chain has TRBV13 and TRBJ2-3; TRBD2 matches at 12 bases. CDR1 is PRHDT, CDR2 FYEKMQ, per germline (reference sequence). CDR3 length: 16 residues. The V and J ends lost 3 bases and 5 bases, in that order; junction bases with no gene match: 6. The CDR3 DNA is TGTGCCAGCAGCTTCCCTAGCGGGGGGGCCGGAGATACGCAGTATTTT. This encodes CASSFPSGGAGDTQYF.

The chain carries TRBV11-2 and TRBJ2-3, with D perhaps matching TRBD1 or TRBD2 (5 bases each). This CDR3 is 15 amino acids long. Germline lookup yields CDR1 SGHAT and CDR2 FQNNGV. V lost 0 bases, J lost 11 bases, and 18 bases lay in between. The CDR3: CASSLDWGPQDGQYF. CDR3 in DNA: TGTGCCAGCAGCTTAGATTGGGGACCCCAGGATGGGCAGTATTTT. The full variable domain, with the rest looked up from reference TRBV11-2 and TRBJ2-3, is EAGVAQSPRYKIIEKRQSVAFWCNPISGHATLYWYQQILGQGPKLLIQFQNNGVVDDSQLPKDRFSAERLKGVDSTLKIQPAKLEDSAVYLCASSLDWGPQDGQYFGPGTRLTVL.

V gene TRBV9 combines with J gene TRBJ1-2; no definite D call. The germline V gene encodes CDR1 SGDLS and CDR2 YYNGEE. This CDR3 region has 14 residues. V lost 0 bases, J lost 1 base, and 7 bases lay in between. CDR3 bases: TGTGCCAGCAGCGTAGCCGGGGTTAACTATGGCTACACCTTC. Protein sequence: CASSVAGVNYGYTF.

This clone was observed once. The V and J genes are TRBV4-1 and TRBJ1-1; D is unclear. Germline V lookup: CDR1 MGHRA, CDR2 YSYEKL. This CDR3 region has 14 residues. V gave up 1 base and J gave up 0 bases, with 6 bases separating them. The CDR3 sequence: CASSQGQMNTEAFF. DNA of the CDR3: TGCGCCAGCAGCCAAGGTCAGATGAACACTGAAGCTTTCTTT.

The genes are TRBV27 and TRBJ1-5; perhaps TRBD1 as D (5 bases). The CDR3 is 16 amino acids. The germline CDR1 and CDR2 sequences are MNHEY and SMNVEV (reference sequence). Trimming took 2 bases from V and 2 from J, leaving 13 bases between them. The CDR3 DNA reads as TGTGCCAGCAGTTTAGGGACCCCGGGTCGCAATCAGCCCCAGCATTTT. This translates into CASSLGTPGRNQPQHF.